This entry is about one T cell receptor (beta chain). Each participant's cohort was designated according to participant-reported clinical history. Recovery among Cohort 3 donors was established by two negative PCRs, clearance, or symptom resolution. CDR3 length equals 13 residues. Trimming took off 3 bases at V and 4 bases at J, with 7 bases between the two ends. The data were obtained in a study of blood T cell repertoires in COVID-19. Study at large: From the United States, Italy and Spain came samples of acute and convalescent COVID-19.

Assay used: immunoSEQ multiplex PCR; TCRdb lists only in-frame clones, some missing. The data contain some 300,000 clones, approximately 89% of them singletons. The chain recombines TRBV12-3 or TRBV12-4 with TRBJ1-5, with no clear D. The specimen sequenced was PBMCs or T cells enriched from blood (not recorded which). This sequence was found in a woman in her 30s who had recovered from COVID-19. The CDR3 sequence is CASSFRGNQPQHF. The CDR3 DNA reads TGTGCCAGCAGTTTCCGAGGGAATCAGCCCCAGCATTTT.